A selection of T cell receptor beta chains follows, all from one sample in a study of immune cell composition in non-small cell lung cancer. Data came from immunoSEQ multiplex PCR; TCRdb stores just in-frame clones and leaves some out. The sample carries 3,500 to 4,000 clones, 65% to 80% recorded once. The source material was non-adjacent lung tissue. The receptors here all came from a human donor with non-small cell lung cancer. The conserved cysteine and the conserved F or W are not part of the CDR3 here. The order of the fields is V gene, clone size, CDR3 protein. Not all rows give a size; the values are once, few, many and, for expanded clones, a class.

TRBV19,-,ASSSTRGDTIY
TRBV4-2,few,ASSQEGQPTDTQY
TRBV5-1,-,ASSRDSYNEQF
TRBV19,-,ASSTTGVLDEAF
TRBV11-1,-,ASSPTGVRGDEQF
TRBV7-2,-,ASSLARGLAGEQY
TRBV11-3,-,ASSLGGTVNQPQH
TRBV5-1,-,ASSLPTSGVDEQY
TRBV9,-,ASSVVRKPRDGYT
TRBV11-2,-,ASSLGSGQDEQF
TRBV7-2,-,ASSLNTLNEQF